This T cell receptor (beta chain) is from a study of T-cell reconstitution after alpha-beta-depleted transplantation in children. This clonotype has just a few counts. Researchers prepared the TCRbeta library using unique molecular identifiers, the study reports. TCRdb ran MiXCR on the PCR reads and lists one entry per CDR3 protein. The table lists some 130,000 distinct CDR3 sequences, 8.5% to 10% of them singletons, with less than 25% in the top ten. CDR1 is SGHRS, CDR2 YFSETQ, per germline. Trimming took 1 base from V and 0 from J, leaving 10 bases between them. The CDR3 length is 15 residues. This sequence joins TRBV5-1 and TRBJ1-1; D is unclear. This TCR was recovered from a girl in the first two years of life who had a stem cell transplant for combined immunodeficiency, so the T cells may come from the graft donor. The material sequenced was PBMCs, mostly from graft donor cells, taken 180 days after TCRalphabeta/CD19-depleted stem cell transplant. The CDR3 sequence: CASSLIPGLNTEAFF. CDR3 DNA sequence: TGCGCCAGCAGCTTGATTCCTGGGTTGAACACTGAAGCTTTCTTT.